A single sample is the source of the 32 T cell receptor beta chains below, sequenced in a study of blood T cell repertoires in COVID-19. Profiled with immunoSEQ multiplex PCR; TCRdb holds only in-frame clones, not every one. In the table there are roughly 250,000 clones, approximately 90% of which are singletons. The sequenced sample consisted of PBMCs or T cells enriched from blood (not recorded which). Source of these receptors: a woman aged 25 to 39 with acute COVID-19.

The V gene is TRBV5-6, the J gene TRBJ2-2; D might be TRBD1 (5 bases). The CDR3 is made up of 16 amino acids. V gave up 2 bases and J gave up 0 bases, with 11 bases separating them. Per the germline V gene, CDR1 is SGHDT and CDR2 is YYEEEE. The CDR3 sequence is CASSFQRQPNTGELFF. The DNA for the CDR3 is TGTGCCAGCAGCTTTCAACGACAGCCGAACACCGGGGAGCTGTTTTTT.

The chain carries TRBV2 and TRBJ1-5; D possibly corresponds to TRBD1 (5 bases). Germline V CDR1 and CDR2: SNHLY, FYNNEI. This CDR3 has 15 residues. Trimming pared 8 bases from V and 3 bases from J, leaving 17 bases between. The CDR3 DNA is TGTGCCAGCGGCGCCAGACAGTGGGCCAATCAGCCCCAGCATTTT. Its translation: CASGARQWANQPQHF.

This chain connects TRBV28 to TRBJ1-2, with unresolved D. The V gene's germline CDR1 is MDHEN and CDR2 SYDVKM. There are 11 residues in the CDR3. Trimming shortened V by 5 bases and J by 8 bases, and 9 bases separated the two germline ends. The CDR3 reads CASSGPWGYTF. The CDR3 DNA is TGTGCCAGCAGTGGGCCGTGGGGCTACACCTTC.

V gene TRBV3-1 (or the pseudogene TRBV3-2) combines with J gene TRBJ1-1, with TRBD1 as a possible D gene (5 bases). The CDR3 is made up of 16 amino acids. Trimming cost V 1 base and J 0 bases, with 12 bases left between them. In germline, CDR1 is LGHDT, CDR2 YNNKEL (reference sequence). CDR3 loop: CASSQGRSDMNTEAFF. CDR3 nucleotides: TGTGCCAGCAGCCAAGGAAGGTCGGACATGAACACTGAAGCTTTCTTT.

This chain joins TRBV14 and TRBJ2-7; 8 bases fit TRBD1. Germline V gene lookup returns CDR1 SGHDN and CDR2 FVKESK. This CDR3 comprises 15 residues. J lost 5 bases, V lost 6 bases, and 12 bases had no gene match. Written as DNA, the CDR3 is TGTGCCAGCAGTCATATCGGACAGGGAGTGGACGAGCAGTACTTC. Its protein product is CASSHIGQGVDEQYF. The entire variable domain, with the rest obtained from reference TRBV14 and TRBJ2-7, is as follows: EAGVTQFPSHSVIEKGQTVTLRCDPISGHDNLYWYRRVMGKEIKFLLHFVKESKQDESGMPNNRFLAERTGGTYSTLKVQPAELEDSGVYFCASSHIGQGVDEQYFGPGTRLTVT.

The chain recombines TRBV6-5 with TRBJ2-1; 10 bases match TRBD2. This CDR3 contains 15 residues. The ends lost 7 bases at V and 2 bases at J; junction bases unmatched: 5. Germline-derived CDR1 and CDR2 are MNHEY and SVGAGI. CDR3 sequence reads: CASTPAGGTYNEQFF. The CDR3 DNA reads TGTGCCAGCACCCCAGCGGGGGGGACCTACAATGAGCAGTTCTTC.

V usage is TRBV4-3 and J usage is TRBJ2-1, with TRBD2 matching over 8 bases. Germline values: CDR1 LGHNA, CDR2 YSLEER. The trim removed 5 bases at V and 0 bases at J, leaving 3 bases unmatched. This CDR3 is 15 amino acids long. The DNA of the CDR3 is TGCGCCAGCAGCTATACTAGCGGCTCCTACAATGAGCAGTTCTTC. It is translated as CASSYTSGSYNEQFF.

This chain links TRBV6-5 with TRBJ2-5; D perhaps matches TRBD1 (5 bases). Germline values: CDR1 MNHEY, CDR2 SVGAGI. V lost 8 bases and J lost 0, with 16 bases in between. There are 15 residues in the CDR3. The CDR3 spells CASFPTGKYQETQYF. CDR3 nucleotide sequence: TGTGCCAGCTTCCCCACAGGAAAGTACCAAGAGACCCAGTACTTC.

This clone has only one observation. The chain recombines TRBV7-8 with TRBJ2-7; 7 bases agree with TRBD1. The germline V gene has CDR1 SGHVS and CDR2 FQNEAQ. The CDR3 covers 14 residues. V lost 5 bases and J lost 5; bases outside the gene matches: 9. CDR3 sequence (DNA): TGTGCCAGCAGCACACTTACAGGGGTCGACGAGCAGTACTTC. This translates into CASSTLTGVDEQYF.

J is TRBJ1-6 and V is TRBV6-5, with TRBD1 identical over 9 bases. The CDR3 spans 13 residues. Per the germline V gene, CDR1 is MNHEY and CDR2 is SVGAGI. V lost 6 bases, J lost 6 bases, and 0 bases stayed unmatched. CDR3 sequence (DNA): TGTGCCAGCAGGACAGGGGGTAATTCACCCCTCCACTTT. It translates to CASRTGGNSPLHF.

The chain couples TRBV29-1 to TRBJ2-3, with D perhaps matching TRBD2 (5 bases). Germline V gives CDR1 SQVTM, CDR2 ANQGSEA. CDR3 length: 15 amino acids. V lost 6 bases and J lost 2, with 18 bases in between. The chain's CDR3 is CSVRLLGSHTDTQYF. The CDR3 DNA is TGCAGCGTCCGACTACTAGGGTCCCACACAGATACGCAGTATTTT.

The chain employs TRBV16 and TRBJ1-2; 8 bases fit TRBD1. The CDR3 has 16 amino acids. CDR1 and CDR2 (germline): KGHSY, FQNENV. V shed 2 bases, J shed 3 bases, and the junction held 8 bases outside the gene matches. The CDR3 DNA sequence: TGTGCCAGCAGCCAAGCAGGGGGCCCGAGCTACTATGGCTACACCTTC. Translating gives CASSQAGGPSYYGYTF.

V gene TRBV28 combines with J gene TRBJ1-3; no firm D call. Looked up from germline, CDR1 is MDHEN and CDR2 is SYDVKM. Trimming shortened V by 6 bases and J by 2 bases, and 14 bases separated the two germline ends. The CDR3 is made up of 15 amino acids. Here the CDR3 DNA reads TGTGCCAGCAGCTCCTTCTTACAAGCTGGAAACACCATATATTTT. Translated: CASSSFLQAGNTIYF.

This chain joins TRBV30 and TRBJ1-5; no clear D gene. The CDR3 is 13 residues long. Germline V gene data show CDR1 as GTSNPN and CDR2 as SVGIG (reference sequence). V was clipped by 6 bases and J by 4 bases, with 13 bases between them. This chain's CDR3 is CACTSGVNQPQHF. The CDR3 coding sequence is TGTGCCTGTACCTCCGGGGTAAATCAGCCCCAGCATTTT.

The genes are TRBV5-4 and TRBJ2-1, with TRBD2 matching 7 bases. The V and J ends lost 0 bases and 8 bases, in that order; junction bases with no gene match: 11. Germline V gives CDR1 SGHNT, CDR2 YYREEE (reference sequence). The CDR3 length is 16 residues. CDR3 sequence reads: CASSLVRLARVDEQFF. For the CDR3, the DNA is TGTGCCAGCAGCTTGGTGAGACTAGCTCGGGTCGATGAGCAGTTCTTC. Supplemented by reference TRBV5-4 and TRBJ2-1, the full variable domain reads ETGVTQSPTHLIKTRGQQVTLRCSSQSGHNTVSWYQQALGQGPQFIFQYYREEENGRGNFPPRFSGLQFPNYSSELNVNALELDDSALYLCASSLVRLARVDEQFFGPGTRLTVL.

The V call is TRBV2, the J call TRBJ1-5, with TRBD1 matching 8 bases. V lost 7 bases to trimming and J lost 5 bases; unmatched junction nucleotides: 13. There are 16 residues in the CDR3. Germline lookup yields CDR1 SNHLY and CDR2 FYNNEI. The DNA of the CDR3 is TGTGCCAGCATACATTTTGGACAGGGTCGCGATCAGCCCCAGCATTTT. This gives the protein CASIHFGQGRDQPQHF. The whole variable domain, filled in from reference TRBV2 and TRBJ1-5, reads EPEVTQTPSHQVTQMGQEVILRCVPISNHLYFYWYRQILGQKVEFLVSFYNNEISEKSEIFDDQFSVERPDGSNFTLKIRSTKLEDSAMYFCASIHFGQGRDQPQHFGDGTRLSIL.

The CDR3 sequence: CASSSGDRGSYNEQFF. CDR3 DNA: TGTGCCAGCAGTTCGGGGGACAGGGGGTCCTACAATGAGCAGTTCTTC. The chain recombines TRBV28 with TRBJ2-1; TRBD1 agrees at 11 bases. Trimming took 4 bases from V and 1 from J; bases not matched to a gene: 3. The CDR3 is 16 amino acids. CDR1 and CDR2 (germline): MDHEN, SYDVKM.

This clone appeared once. The chain carries TRBV30 and TRBJ2-5; 8 nucleotides agree with TRBD1. Trimming took 1 base from V and 5 from J; bases not matched to a gene: 6. CDR3 size: 14 residues. Germline lookup yields CDR1 GTSNPN and CDR2 SVGIG (reference sequence). The DNA for the CDR3 is TGTGCCTGGAGTGAACAGGGGGTTTTGGAGACCCAGTACTTC. Translation: CAWSEQGVLETQYF.

The chain is built from TRBV18 and TRBJ2-1; 9 bases align to TRBD1. V lost 2 bases to trimming and J lost 8 bases; unmatched junction nucleotides: 7. Germline CDR1 reads KGHSH; CDR2 reads LQKENI. The CDR3 consists of 15 residues. Here the CDR3 DNA reads TGTGCCAGCTCACCAGGACAGGGGAAGGTCTATGAGCAGTTCTTC. Its protein is CASSPGQGKVYEQFF.

The chain couples TRBV5-1 to TRBJ1-1; D remains unclear. Per germline, CDR1 SGHRS and CDR2 YFSETQ. V lost 0 bases and J lost 1, with 7 bases in between. CDR3 length equals 14 residues. This chain's CDR3 is CASSLGGQNTEAFF. CDR3 nucleotides: TGCGCCAGCAGCTTGGGCGGCCAGAACACTGAAGCTTTCTTT.

This clone is termed medium-sized (0.01 to 0.1%). The chain couples TRBV6-2 or TRBV6-3 to TRBJ2-7, with 7 bases fitting TRBD2. V trimming: 4 bases; J trimming: 2 bases; junction bases outside the gene matches: 8. The germline V gene encodes CDR1 MNHEY and CDR2 SVGEGT. CDR3 length: 15 amino acids. CDR3 DNA: TGTGCCAGCAGTTCCTGGCTAGCGGAAACCTACGAGCAGTACTTC. Its translation is CASSSWLAETYEQYF.

This clone was seen only once. The chain is built from TRBV5-5 and TRBJ1-3, with 8 bases identical to TRBD1. The CDR3 has 15 amino acids. The V gene's germline CDR1 is SGHKS and CDR2 YYEKEE (reference sequence). Trimming cost V 1 base and J 8 bases; bases outside gene matches: 8. CDR3 region: CASSLYTGQGHTIYF. The CDR3 bases are TGTGCCAGCAGCTTGTACACCGGACAGGGACACACCATATATTTT.

The chain joins TRBV28 to TRBJ2-1; TRBD1 agrees at 7 bases. The CDR3 runs to 14 residues. The germline V gene encodes CDR1 MDHEN and CDR2 SYDVKM. The V and J ends lost 4 bases and 7 bases, in that order; junction bases with no gene match: 7. The CDR3, as DNA: TGTGCCAGCAGTTCCCCAGGGGGTGGAAATGAGCAGTTCTTC. It translates to CASSSPGGGNEQFF.

V usage is TRBV5-5 and J usage is TRBJ1-6; unclear D gene. CDR3 size: 16 residues. The germline V gene encodes CDR1 SGHKS and CDR2 YYEKEE (reference sequence). The V end lost 4 bases, the J end lost 5 bases, and 16 bases lay between the germline ends. The CDR3 loop reads CASSPLGWEDNSPLHF. CDR3 nucleotide sequence: TGTGCCAGCAGCCCGCTGGGATGGGAGGATAATTCACCCCTCCACTTT.

The V gene is TRBV10-3, the J gene TRBJ2-3; the D gene is possibly TRBD2 (7 bases). CDR3 length: 17 amino acids. Germline loops: CDR1 ENHRY, CDR2 SYGVKD. V was trimmed by 3 bases and J by 2 bases, leaving 18 bases between them. The CDR3 DNA is TGTGCCATCAGTGATCTTAGCGCCGGGGGGCACACAGATACGCAGTATTTT. It codes for CAISDLSAGGHTDTQYF.

The rearrangement links TRBV28 to TRBJ1-5; 7 bases are shared with TRBD1. Germline CDR1 MDHEN, CDR2 SYDVKM. V lost 8 bases and J lost 0; bases outside the gene matches: 19. The CDR3 sequence is 19 residues long. The CDR3 region has the DNA TGTGCCAGCTCGGCCCGGGACAGCTCCTTCTATTATAGCAATCAGCCCCAGCATTTT. Protein product: CASSARDSSFYYSNQPQHF.

V and J are TRBV28 and TRBJ1-2; 12 bases agree with TRBD1. CDR1 MDHEN and CDR2 SYDVKM come from the germline V gene. Trimming removed 4 bases from V and 8 bases from J; junction bases left unmatched: 5. The CDR3 sequence is 14 residues long. In DNA form, the CDR3 reads TGTGCCAGCAGTTCCGCCGGGACAGGGGGCGGCTACACCTTC. This translates into CASSSAGTGGGYTF.

This rearrangement joins TRBV6-1 to TRBJ2-5; no clear D gene. Between the trimmed V and J ends, which lost 2 bases and 4 bases, there was a span of 14 bases. Germline assignment: CDR1 MNHNS and CDR2 SASEGT. The CDR3 spans 15 residues. CDR3 bases: TGTGCCAGCAGTGAAAAGCGCCAGCTTCGAGAGACCCAGTACTTC. Its protein product is CASSEKRQLRETQYF.

The rearrangement joins TRBV18 to TRBJ2-1; no reliable D call. The germline gives CDR1 KGHSH, CDR2 LQKENI. Deletions cut 4 bases from V and 0 bases from J, with 7 bases between. This CDR3 has 14 residues. DNA of the CDR3: TGTGCCAGCTCACGGGCGAGCTCCTACAATGAGCAGTTCTTC. Residues: CASSRASSYNEQFF.

The chain has TRBV12-3 or TRBV12-4 and TRBJ2-5; no clear D gene. This CDR3 spans 13 amino acids. Trimming removed 3 bases from V and 5 bases from J, with 10 bases in between. Written as DNA, the CDR3 is TGTGCCAGCAGTTTTTCAGTGAGGGAGACCCAGTACTTC. It encodes CASSFSVRETQYF.

V gene TRBV19 combines with J gene TRBJ2-1; tentatively, D is TRBD2 (6 bases). Germline loops: CDR1 LNHDA, CDR2 SQIVND (reference sequence). V shed 1 base and J shed 4 bases, with 17 bases lying between them. The CDR3 extends over 17 amino acids. CDR3 sequence: CASSIGAGRTGYNEQFF. The CDR3 bases are TGTGCCAGTAGTATAGGGGCAGGGAGGACGGGATACAATGAGCAGTTCTTC. Based on the CDR3 plus reference TRBV19 and TRBJ2-1, the full variable domain is DGGITQSPKYLFRKEGQNVTLSCEQNLNHDAMYWYRQDPGQGLRLIYYSQIVNDFQKGDIAEGYSVSREKKESFPLTVTSAQKNPTAFYLCASSIGAGRTGYNEQFFGPGTRLTVL.

The chain employs TRBV7-6 and TRBJ2-6; no firm D call. Trimming removed 0 bases at V and 3 bases at J, with 15 bases between. The CDR3 is 18 residues long. Germline lookup yields CDR1 SGHVS and CDR2 FNYEAQ. The CDR3 loop reads CASSLALMGFGGANVLTF. The CDR3 DNA reads as TGTGCCAGCAGCTTAGCGCTCATGGGCTTCGGTGGGGCCAACGTCCTGACTTTC.